The next 14 T cell receptor beta chains were all read from a single sample in a study of blood T cell repertoires in COVID-19. Profiled with immunoSEQ multiplex PCR; TCRdb holds only in-frame clones, not every one. The data contain tens of thousands of clones, around 80% of them singletons. Sequences were obtained from peripheral blood. The receptors here all came from a man aged 65 to 85 with acute or convalescent COVID-19.

V and J are TRBV18 and TRBJ2-2, with 11 bases fitting TRBD1. CDR1 and CDR2 (germline): KGHSH, LQKENI. With V trimmed by 2 bases and J by 4 bases, 0 bases remained unmatched. This CDR3 comprises 15 residues. In nucleotides, the CDR3 is TGTGCCAGCTCACCAGGGACAGGGGGCACCGGGGAGCTGTTTTTT. Its protein product is CASSPGTGGTGELFF.

The chain uses TRBV14 and TRBJ2-7; D is possibly TRBD2 (5 bases). The V and J ends lost 0 bases and 1 base respectively, with 7 bases between them. The CDR3 contains 14 residues. The germline V gene has CDR1 SGHDN and CDR2 FVKESK. The CDR3: CASSQDGVSYEQYF. The CDR3 coding sequence is TGTGCCAGCAGCCAAGACGGGGTTTCCTACGAGCAGTACTTC.

The V gene is TRBV27, the J gene TRBJ1-4; 7 bases fit TRBD1. CDR3 length equals 15 residues. Unmatched junction bases numbered 9, after V lost 5 bases and J lost 6 bases. The germline V gene encodes CDR1 MNHEY and CDR2 SMNVEV (reference sequence). The CDR3 coding sequence is TGTGCCAGCAGTCCATGGACAGGAGATGATGAAAAACTGTTTTTT. Translating gives CASSPWTGDDEKLFF.

This clone was observed a handful of times. V and J are TRBV13 and TRBJ2-1; 11 bases line up with TRBD2. The CDR3 consists of 17 residues. CDR1 and CDR2 (germline): PRHDT, FYEKMQ (reference sequence). The ends lost 7 bases at V and 9 bases at J; junction bases unmatched: 17. Here the CDR3 reads CASTSPPGLAVDSEQFF. The CDR3 coding sequence is TGTGCCAGCACCTCTCCCCCGGGACTAGCGGTGGACAGTGAGCAGTTCTTC.

This chain connects TRBV19 to TRBJ1-2, with 10 bases fitting TRBD1. This CDR3 has 14 amino acids. Trimming at V came to 4 bases and at J to 4 bases, leaving 3 bases not matched to a gene. Germline V gene lookup returns CDR1 LNHDA and CDR2 SQIVND (reference sequence). The CDR3 is CASSRDRGIYGYTF. The CDR3 region has the DNA TGTGCCAGTAGTAGGGACAGGGGAATCTATGGCTACACCTTC.

V and J are TRBV6-1 and TRBJ2-4; no firm D call. From germline, CDR1 is MNHNS and CDR2 SASEGT. V lost 2 bases and J 0 bases, leaving 5 bases between the germline ends. The CDR3 is made up of 14 amino acids. The CDR3 here is CASSEFVAKNIQYF. As DNA, the CDR3 is TGTGCCAGCAGTGAATTCGTAGCCAAAAACATTCAGTACTTC.

The chain uses TRBV7-9 and TRBJ1-1, with 7 bases that match TRBD1. This CDR3 is 14 amino acids long. After removal of 3 bases from V and 7 bases from J, the junction contained 8 bases not matched to a gene. The germline CDR1 and CDR2 sequences are SEHNR and FQNEAQ (reference sequence). DNA of the CDR3: TGTGCCAGCAGCTTCGAGGGGGCGCTTGATGAAGCTTTCTTT. This translates into CASSFEGALDEAFF.

The chain uses TRBV12-3 or TRBV12-4 and TRBJ1-1; no clear D gene. The CDR3 is made up of 13 amino acids. Trimming stripped 3 bases from V and 4 bases from J, with 9 bases between. CDR3 DNA: TGTGCCAGCAGTTTGCTAGGGAGCACTGAAGCTTTCTTT. Translation gives CASSLLGSTEAFF.

The chain combines TRBV7-9 with TRBJ2-5; 7 nucleotides match TRBD2. Germline loops: CDR1 SEHNR, CDR2 FQNEAQ (reference sequence). The trim removed 4 bases at V and 5 bases at J, leaving 4 bases unmatched. This CDR3 comprises 13 residues. As DNA, the CDR3 is TGTGCCAGCAGCTCTCTGGGGGGGGAGACCCAGTACTTC. It translates to CASSSLGGETQYF.

V is TRBV7-9 and J is TRBJ2-5, with TRBD2 matching over 9 bases. CDR3 length: 16 residues. Germline V gene sequence: CDR1 SEHNR, CDR2 FQNEAQ (reference sequence). After removal of 2 bases from V and 4 bases from J, the junction contained 8 bases not matched to a gene. The CDR3, as DNA: TGTGCCAGCAGCTTATTGGGTCTAGCGGGATCAGAGACCCAGTACTTC. Its translation: CASSLLGLAGSETQYF.

This clone is categorized as medium-sized. The CDR3 loop is CASSGPRLNNSPLHF. DNA for the CDR3: TGTGCCAGCAGTGGGCCCAGACTAAATAATTCACCCCTCCACTTT. The V gene is TRBV2, the J gene TRBJ1-6; D is undetermined. This CDR3 comprises 15 residues. V shed 4 bases and J shed 5 bases, with 12 bases lying between them. Germline assignment: CDR1 SNHLY and CDR2 FYNNEI.

The V and J genes are TRBV9 and TRBJ1-2; perhaps TRBD1 as D (6 bases). The V and J ends lost 7 bases and 8 bases respectively, with 12 bases between them. The CDR3 consists of 11 residues. Germline V gene data show CDR1 as SGDLS and CDR2 as YYNGEE. The DNA for the CDR3 is TGTGCCAGCGGAGGACAGAGAGGCTACACCTTC. Protein sequence: CASGGQRGYTF.

This rearrangement joins TRBV9 to TRBJ2-7; 9 nucleotides agree with TRBD2. CDR3 length: 14 amino acids. The germline V gene encodes CDR1 SGDLS and CDR2 YYNGEE. V was clipped by 3 bases and J by 0 bases; unmatched bases: 1. The CDR3 DNA sequence: TGTGCCAGCAGCGGTAGCGGGAGCTCCTACGAGCAGTACTTC. As protein: CASSGSGSSYEQYF.

J is TRBJ1-1 and V is TRBV6-2 or TRBV6-3; 7 nucleotides match TRBD1. The CDR3 is 16 residues long. The V and J ends lost 4 bases and 0 bases, in that order; junction bases with no gene match: 8. In germline, CDR1 is MNHEY, CDR2 SVGEGT. CDR3 loop: CASSSQGSGLNTEAFF. CDR3 nucleotide sequence: TGTGCCAGCAGTTCACAGGGGTCCGGGCTGAACACTGAAGCTTTCTTT.